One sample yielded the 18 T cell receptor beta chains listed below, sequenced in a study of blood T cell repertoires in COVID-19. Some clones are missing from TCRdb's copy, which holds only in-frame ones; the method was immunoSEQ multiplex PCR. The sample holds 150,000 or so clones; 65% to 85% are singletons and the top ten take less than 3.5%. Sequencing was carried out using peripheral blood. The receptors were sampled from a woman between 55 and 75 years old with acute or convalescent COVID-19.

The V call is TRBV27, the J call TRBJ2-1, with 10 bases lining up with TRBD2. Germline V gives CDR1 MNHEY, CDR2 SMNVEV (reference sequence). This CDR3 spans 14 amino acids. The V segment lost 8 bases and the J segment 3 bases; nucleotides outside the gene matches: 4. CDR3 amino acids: CASVPSGGYNEQFF. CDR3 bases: TGTGCCAGCGTCCCTAGCGGGGGCTACAATGAGCAGTTCTTC.

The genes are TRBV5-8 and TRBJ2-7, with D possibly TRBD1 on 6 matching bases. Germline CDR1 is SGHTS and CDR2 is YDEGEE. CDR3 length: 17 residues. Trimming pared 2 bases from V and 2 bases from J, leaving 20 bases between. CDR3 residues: CASSLFQGSKGAYEQYF. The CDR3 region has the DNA TGTGCCAGCAGCTTATTCCAGGGGTCGAAGGGGGCCTACGAGCAGTACTTC.

CDR3 loop: CASSPPGQVNEKLFF. The CDR3 DNA sequence: TGTGCCAGCAGTCCCCCGGGACAGGTTAATGAAAAACTGTTTTTT. This chain links TRBV28 with TRBJ1-4; 8 bases line up with TRBD1. The length of the CDR3 is 15 residues. The germline V gene encodes CDR1 MDHEN and CDR2 SYDVKM. Trimming at V came to 5 bases and at J to 4 bases, leaving 6 bases not matched to a gene.

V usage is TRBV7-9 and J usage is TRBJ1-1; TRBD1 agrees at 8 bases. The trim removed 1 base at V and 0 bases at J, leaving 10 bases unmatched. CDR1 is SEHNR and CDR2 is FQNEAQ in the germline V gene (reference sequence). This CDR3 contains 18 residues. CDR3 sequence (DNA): TGTGCCAGCAGCTTAGTCCAGGGGGCGGGGCGCGTGAACACTGAAGCTTTCTTT. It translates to CASSLVQGAGRVNTEAFF.

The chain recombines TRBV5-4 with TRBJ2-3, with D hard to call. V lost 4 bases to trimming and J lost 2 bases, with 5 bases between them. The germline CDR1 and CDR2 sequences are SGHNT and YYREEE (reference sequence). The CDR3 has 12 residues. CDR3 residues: CASSQSTDTQYF. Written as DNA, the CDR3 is TGTGCCAGCAGCCAATCCACAGATACGCAGTATTTT.

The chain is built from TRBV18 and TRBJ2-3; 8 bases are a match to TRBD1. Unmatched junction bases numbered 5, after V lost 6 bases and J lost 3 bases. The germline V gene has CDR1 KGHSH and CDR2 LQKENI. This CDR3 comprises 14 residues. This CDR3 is CASSVDRDTDTQYF. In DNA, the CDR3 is TGTGCCAGCTCCGTGGACAGGGATACAGATACGCAGTATTTT.

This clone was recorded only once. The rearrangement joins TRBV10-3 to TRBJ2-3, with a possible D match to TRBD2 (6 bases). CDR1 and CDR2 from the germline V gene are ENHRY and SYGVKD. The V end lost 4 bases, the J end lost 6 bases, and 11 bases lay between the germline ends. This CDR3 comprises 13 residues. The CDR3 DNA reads TGTGCCATCAGTGCGAGGGACTCCGATACGCAGTATTTT. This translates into CAISARDSDTQYF.

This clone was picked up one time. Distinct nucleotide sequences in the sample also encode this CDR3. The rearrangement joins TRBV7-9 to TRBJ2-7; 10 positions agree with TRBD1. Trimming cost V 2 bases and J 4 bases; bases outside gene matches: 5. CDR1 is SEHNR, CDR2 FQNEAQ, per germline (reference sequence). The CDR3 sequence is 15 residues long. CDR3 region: CASSLSTGGAYEQYF. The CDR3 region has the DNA TGTGCCAGCAGCTTATCGACAGGGGGCGCGTACGAGCAGTACTTC. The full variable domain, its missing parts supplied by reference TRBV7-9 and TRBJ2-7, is DTGVSQNPRHKITKRGQNVTFRCDPISEHNRLYWYRQTLGQGPEFLTYFQNEAQLEKSRLLSDRFSAERPKGSFSTLEIQRTEQGDSAMYLCASSLSTGGAYEQYFGPGTRLTVT.

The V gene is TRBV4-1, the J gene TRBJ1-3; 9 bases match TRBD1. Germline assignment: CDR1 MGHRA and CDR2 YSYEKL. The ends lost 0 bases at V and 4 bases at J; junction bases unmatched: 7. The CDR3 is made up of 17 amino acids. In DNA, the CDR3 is TGCGCCAGCAGCCAAGATGGGACAGGGCTTGCCGGAAACACCATATATTTT. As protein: CASSQDGTGLAGNTIYF.

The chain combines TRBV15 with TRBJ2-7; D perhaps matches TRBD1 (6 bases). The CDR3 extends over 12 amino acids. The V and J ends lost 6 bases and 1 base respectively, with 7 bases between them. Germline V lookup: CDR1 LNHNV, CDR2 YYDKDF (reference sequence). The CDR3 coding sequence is TGTGCCACCAGGGGGGCTTCCTACGAGCAGTACTTC. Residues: CATRGASYEQYF.

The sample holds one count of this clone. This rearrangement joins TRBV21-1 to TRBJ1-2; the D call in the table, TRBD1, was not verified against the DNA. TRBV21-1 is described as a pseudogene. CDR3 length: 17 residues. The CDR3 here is CASSKRGRDRESYGYTF. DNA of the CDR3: TGTGCCAGCAGCAAACGGGGCCGGGACAGGGAAAGCTATGGCTACACCTTC.

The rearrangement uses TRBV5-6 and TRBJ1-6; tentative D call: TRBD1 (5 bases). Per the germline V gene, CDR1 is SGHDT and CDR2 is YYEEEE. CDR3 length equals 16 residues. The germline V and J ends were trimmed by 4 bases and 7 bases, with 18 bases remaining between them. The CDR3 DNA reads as TGTGCCAGCAGCCTCGCCCCGAACAGGTTCAATTCACCCCTCCACTTT. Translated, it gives CASSLAPNRFNSPLHF.

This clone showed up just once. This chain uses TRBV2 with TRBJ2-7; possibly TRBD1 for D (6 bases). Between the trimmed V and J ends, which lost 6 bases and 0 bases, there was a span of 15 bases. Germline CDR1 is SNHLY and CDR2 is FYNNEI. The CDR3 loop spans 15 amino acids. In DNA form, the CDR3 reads TGTGCCAGCAGACGAGACGGGGACATCTCCTACGAGCAGTACTTC. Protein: CASRRDGDISYEQYF.

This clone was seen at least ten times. Here the CDR3 reads CASSLGLAGDNEQFF. The CDR3 coding sequence is TGTGCCAGCAGCTTGGGACTAGCGGGGGACAATGAGCAGTTCTTC. The genes are TRBV7-9 and TRBJ2-1, with 14 positions matching TRBD2. After removal of 3 bases from V and 5 bases from J, the junction contained 0 bases not matched to a gene. Germline CDR1 reads SEHNR; CDR2 reads FQNEAQ (reference sequence). The CDR3 is 15 amino acids.

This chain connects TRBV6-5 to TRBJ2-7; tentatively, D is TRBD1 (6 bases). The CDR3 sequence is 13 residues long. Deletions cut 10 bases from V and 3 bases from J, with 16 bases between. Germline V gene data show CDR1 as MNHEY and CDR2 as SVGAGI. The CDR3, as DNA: TGTGCCACCCGACAGGCCTTACTCTACGAGCAGTACTTC. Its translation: CATRQALLYEQYF.

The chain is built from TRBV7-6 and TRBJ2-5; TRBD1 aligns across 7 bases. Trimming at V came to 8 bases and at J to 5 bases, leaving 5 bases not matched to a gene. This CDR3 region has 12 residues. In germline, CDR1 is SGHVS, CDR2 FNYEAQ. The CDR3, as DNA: TGTGCCAGCGGGACAGCGCGGGAGACCCAGTACTTC. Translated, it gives CASGTARETQYF.

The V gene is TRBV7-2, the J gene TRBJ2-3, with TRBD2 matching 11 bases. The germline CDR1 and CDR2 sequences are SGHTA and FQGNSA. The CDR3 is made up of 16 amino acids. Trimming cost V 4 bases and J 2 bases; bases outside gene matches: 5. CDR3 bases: TGTGCCAGCAGCTGGCTAGCGGGGGGTCTCACAGATACGCAGTATTTT. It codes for CASSWLAGGLTDTQYF.

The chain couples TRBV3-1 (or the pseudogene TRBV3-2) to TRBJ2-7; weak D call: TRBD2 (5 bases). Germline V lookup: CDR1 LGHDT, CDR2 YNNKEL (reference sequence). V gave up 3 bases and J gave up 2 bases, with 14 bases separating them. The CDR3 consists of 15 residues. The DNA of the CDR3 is TGTGCCAGCAGCCAGGACTGGACGGCCACCTACGAGCAGTACTTC. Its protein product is CASSQDWTATYEQYF.